The rows below give T cell receptor beta chains drawn from one sample of a study of blood T cell repertoires in COVID-19. Profiling relied on immunoSEQ multiplex PCR, and the TCRdb table lists in-frame clones only, not all of them. The sample holds a few hundred thousand clones, roughly 87% seen once. Input material: PBMCs or T cells enriched from blood (not recorded which). The receptors originated from a woman in her twenties or thirties who had recovered from COVID-19. Each CDR3 is given with its conserved first and last residue. The D gene is left open where the match is weak. A clone size is listed for some rows: how often the clone was seen (once, few, many), or a class if it is expanded.

V gene: TRBV24-1
J gene: TRBJ1-2
D gene: -
clone size: -
CDR3 DNA: TGTGCCACCAGCCTACAGGGAATTGTCTACACCTTC
CDR3 protein: CATSLQGIVYTF

V gene: TRBV12-3/TRBV12-4
J gene: TRBJ1-2
D gene: -
clone size: -
CDR3 DNA: TGTGCCACCGGGAGGGCGTATGGCTACACCTTC
CDR3 protein: CATGRAYGYTF

V gene: TRBV3-1/TRBV3-2
J gene: TRBJ2-7
D gene: -
clone size: -
CDR3 DNA: TGTGCCAGCAGCCTACCGGACAGCTACGAGCAGTACTTC
CDR3 protein: CASSLPDSYEQYF

V gene: TRBV14
J gene: TRBJ2-7
D gene: TRBD1
clone size: -
CDR3 DNA: TGTGCCAGCAGCTTTGGGACAGGGGGTCGCTACGAGCAGTACTTC
CDR3 protein: CASSFGTGGRYEQYF

V gene: TRBV5-8
J gene: TRBJ1-1
D gene: -
clone size: -
CDR3 DNA: TGTGCCAGCAGCTTGAAACGGAGGGACACTGAAGCTTTCTTT
CDR3 protein: CASSLKRRDTEAFF

V gene: TRBV5-1
J gene: TRBJ1-2
D gene: -
clone size: -
CDR3 DNA: TGCGCCAGCAGCCCGGAGGTCCCCATCTATGGCTACACCTTC
CDR3 protein: CASSPEVPIYGYTF

V gene: TRBV12-5
J gene: TRBJ1-1
D gene: -
clone size: -
CDR3 DNA: TGTGCTAGTGGTTTAGGTGACAGAGACACTGAAGCTTTCTTT
CDR3 protein: CASGLGDRDTEAFF

V gene: TRBV7-2
J gene: TRBJ2-7
D gene: -
clone size: -
CDR3 DNA: TGTGCCAGCAGCTCCCATGCCAGAACCTTCTCCTACGAGCAGTACTTC
CDR3 protein: CASSSHARTFSYEQYF

V gene: TRBV12-3/TRBV12-4
J gene: TRBJ1-1
D gene: TRBD1
clone size: -
CDR3 DNA: TGTGCCAGCCGACAGGGGGACACTGAAGCTTTCTTT
CDR3 protein: CASRQGDTEAFF

V gene: TRBV24-1
J gene: TRBJ2-1
D gene: TRBD2
clone size: -
CDR3 DNA: TGTGCCACCAGTGATAATTCCCTAGCGGGGGCTACGGGGTGGGAGCAGTTCTTC
CDR3 protein: CATSDNSLAGATGWEQFF

V gene: TRBV4-3
J gene: TRBJ2-1
D gene: -
clone size: once
CDR3 DNA: TGCGCCAGCAGCCAAACTGCCACTAGAGGCGAGCAGTTCTTC
CDR3 protein: CASSQTATRGEQFF

V gene: TRBV6-2/TRBV6-3
J gene: TRBJ2-5
D gene: TRBD2
clone size: -
CDR3 DNA: TGTGCCAGCAGTTACTTGGGGCTAGCGGGGCCAGAGACCCAGTACTTC
CDR3 protein: CASSYLGLAGPETQYF

V gene: TRBV6-4
J gene: TRBJ1-1
D gene: -
clone size: -
CDR3 DNA: TGTGCCAGCAGCCAGGGCTTAGGCACTGAAGCTTTCTTT
CDR3 protein: CASSQGLGTEAFF

V gene: TRBV11-2
J gene: TRBJ1-1
D gene: -
clone size: -
CDR3 DNA: TGTGCCAGCAGCCCCAGGGTCTGGGACACTGAAGCTTTCTTT
CDR3 protein: CASSPRVWDTEAFF

V gene: TRBV28
J gene: TRBJ2-7
D gene: -
clone size: -
CDR3 DNA: TGTGCCAGCAGTTTAATTCCGGGGAGCGGCTCCTACGAGCAGTACTTC
CDR3 protein: CASSLIPGSGSYEQYF

V gene: TRBV30
J gene: TRBJ1-6
D gene: -
clone size: -
CDR3 DNA: TGTGCCTGGGCGGGTGCCGGGACAATGGTGAAACCCCTCCACTTT
CDR3 protein: CAWAGAGTMVKPLHF

V gene: TRBV10-3
J gene: TRBJ1-3
D gene: -
clone size: -
CDR3 DNA: TGTGCCATCAGTGACGGGAGCTCTGGAAACACCATATATTTT
CDR3 protein: CAISDGSSGNTIYF

V gene: TRBV15
J gene: TRBJ1-2
D gene: -
clone size: -
CDR3 DNA: TGTGCCACCAGCAGCCTCGGGGGGAACTATGGCTACACCTTC
CDR3 protein: CATSSLGGNYGYTF

V gene: TRBV7-9
J gene: TRBJ2-7
D gene: -
clone size: many
CDR3 DNA: TGTGCCAGCAGCTACGGGGCGGGGGCTCTCTACGAGCAGTACTTC
CDR3 protein: CASSYGAGALYEQYF

V gene: TRBV11-2
J gene: TRBJ1-3
D gene: -
clone size: -
CDR3 DNA: TGTGCCAGCAGCTTTGTAAGGAGTACAGGCTCTGGAAACACCATATATTTT
CDR3 protein: CASSFVRSTGSGNTIYF

V gene: TRBV19
J gene: TRBJ1-5
D gene: -
clone size: -
CDR3 DNA: TGTGCCAGTAGTATGACTTCAGGGGCCAATCAGCCCCAGCATTTT
CDR3 protein: CASSMTSGANQPQHF

V gene: TRBV7-6
J gene: TRBJ1-4
D gene: TRBD1
clone size: -
CDR3 DNA: TGTGCCAGCAGCTTAGCCGGACAGGGGCGAGGTGAAAAACTGTTTTTT
CDR3 protein: CASSLAGQGRGEKLFF

V gene: TRBV19
J gene: TRBJ1-5
D gene: -
clone size: once
CDR3 DNA: TGTGCCAGTAGTATAGGGGGGCCCAGGGCTACTCAGCCCCAGCATTTT
CDR3 protein: CASSIGGPRATQPQHF

V gene: TRBV5-1
J gene: TRBJ1-3
D gene: TRBD1
clone size: -
CDR3 DNA: TGCGCCAGCAGCAACACAGGGGTTTTCGCTGGAAACACCATATATTTT
CDR3 protein: CASSNTGVFAGNTIYF

V gene: TRBV3-1/TRBV3-2
J gene: TRBJ2-7
D gene: -
clone size: -
CDR3 DNA: TGTGCCAGCAGCCAACTGGGGGGGCCATCCTACGAGCAGTACTTC
CDR3 protein: CASSQLGGPSYEQYF

V gene: TRBV28
J gene: TRBJ2-5
D gene: -
clone size: -
CDR3 DNA: TGTGCCAGCAGTTTATCGGTCGGCAGGGCTCAAGAGACCCAGTACTTC
CDR3 protein: CASSLSVGRAQETQYF

V gene: TRBV19
J gene: TRBJ2-5
D gene: TRBD1
clone size: -
CDR3 DNA: TGTGCCAGTAGTGTGGGACAGGGGATAGAGACCCAGTACTTC
CDR3 protein: CASSVGQGIETQYF

V gene: TRBV5-1
J gene: TRBJ2-1
D gene: -
clone size: -
CDR3 DNA: TGCGCCAGCAGCTTGGGCGGCATTCAGCCCTACAATGAGCAGTTCTTC
CDR3 protein: CASSLGGIQPYNEQFF

V gene: TRBV28
J gene: TRBJ1-2
D gene: TRBD1
clone size: -
CDR3 DNA: TGTGCCAGCAGTTTACCGGGACAGGGGGAAACAGCTAACTATGGCTACACCTTC
CDR3 protein: CASSLPGQGETANYGYTF

V gene: TRBV10-1
J gene: TRBJ2-2
D gene: TRBD1
clone size: -
CDR3 DNA: TGCGCCAGCAGTGAGCCCACCGGGACAGGGGGCGCGAACACCGGGGAGCTGTTTTTT
CDR3 protein: CASSEPTGTGGANTGELFF

V gene: TRBV6-4
J gene: TRBJ1-2
D gene: -
clone size: -
CDR3 DNA: TGTGCCAGCAGTCCCAGTACCAACTATGGCTACACCTTC
CDR3 protein: CASSPSTNYGYTF

V gene: TRBV20-1
J gene: TRBJ2-3
D gene: -
clone size: -
CDR3 DNA: TGCAGTGCTAGTGAACAGTTTGTCACAGATACGCAGTATTTT
CDR3 protein: CSASEQFVTDTQYF

V gene: TRBV3-1/TRBV3-2
J gene: TRBJ1-2
D gene: TRBD1
clone size: -
CDR3 DNA: TGTGCCAGCAGCCAAGATGTGCGAGGGGGCAACGGCTACACCTTC
CDR3 protein: CASSQDVRGGNGYTF

V gene: TRBV7-5
J gene: TRBJ2-7
D gene: -
clone size: -
CDR3 DNA: TGTGCCAAAAGCACTGGGGCGGCGACATCCTACGAGCAGTACTTC
CDR3 protein: CAKSTGAATSYEQYF

V gene: TRBV5-8
J gene: TRBJ1-5
D gene: TRBD1
clone size: -
CDR3 DNA: TGTGCCAGCAGCTCTACAGGGGGCGTTGGCAATCAGCCCCAGCATTTT
CDR3 protein: CASSSTGGVGNQPQHF

V gene: TRBV7-9
J gene: TRBJ2-3
D gene: TRBD1
clone size: -
CDR3 DNA: TGTGCCAGCAGCTTAAGGGGGCAGGCAGGGAGAGATACGCAGTATTTT
CDR3 protein: CASSLRGQAGRDTQYF

V gene: TRBV19
J gene: TRBJ1-6
D gene: -
clone size: -
CDR3 DNA: TGTGCCAGTAGTATATCTCGGACACCTCATCCACCCCTCCACTTT
CDR3 protein: CASSISRTPHPPLHF

V gene: TRBV19
J gene: TRBJ1-1
D gene: TRBD1
clone size: -
CDR3 DNA: TGTGCCAGTAGTATACTAACTCGAGGGGGCAGGAACACTGAAGCTTTCTTT
CDR3 protein: CASSILTRGGRNTEAFF

V gene: TRBV11-2
J gene: TRBJ1-1
D gene: -
clone size: few
CDR3 DNA: TGTGCCAGCAGCTTAGCCCTGACTGAAGCTTTCTTT
CDR3 protein: CASSLALTEAFF

V gene: TRBV5-1
J gene: TRBJ1-1
D gene: -
clone size: -
CDR3 DNA: TGCGCCAGCAGCTCGGGACTGGAGAACACTGAAGCTTTCTTT
CDR3 protein: CASSSGLENTEAFF

V gene: TRBV5-1
J gene: TRBJ1-1
D gene: -
clone size: -
CDR3 DNA: TGCGCCAGCAGCCAGGGACAAGAGGCTTTCTTT
CDR3 protein: CASSQGQEAFF

V gene: TRBV10-1
J gene: TRBJ2-5
D gene: TRBD1
clone size: -
CDR3 DNA: TGCGCCAGCAGTGATTTGCCCGGGACAGGGAAAGAGACCCAGTACTTC
CDR3 protein: CASSDLPGTGKETQYF